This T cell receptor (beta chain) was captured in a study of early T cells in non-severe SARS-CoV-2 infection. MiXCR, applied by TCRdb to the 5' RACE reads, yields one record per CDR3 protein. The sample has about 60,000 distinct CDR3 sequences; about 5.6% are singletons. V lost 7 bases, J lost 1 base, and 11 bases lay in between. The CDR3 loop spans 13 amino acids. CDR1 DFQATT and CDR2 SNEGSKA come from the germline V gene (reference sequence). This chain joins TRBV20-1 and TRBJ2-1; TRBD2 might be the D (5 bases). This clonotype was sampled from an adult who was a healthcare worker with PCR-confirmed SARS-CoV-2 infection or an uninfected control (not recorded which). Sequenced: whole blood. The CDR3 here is CSGYGDSYNEQFF. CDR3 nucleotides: TGCAGTGGGTACGGGGATTCCTACAATGAGCAGTTCTTC.